This T cell receptor (beta chain) comes out of a study of cytomegalovirus exposure and HLA in healthy donors. Background on the study: Of around 410 genotyped donors, more than 65% grouped in the Caucasian-associated ancestry cluster. Broader study findings: A missense variant in DCLRE1C was later tied to TCR beta V- and J-gene trimming. According to the study, roughly 160 TCR beta chains were cytomegalovirus-associated. As was reported, the classifier diagnosed cytomegalovirus status with high specificity and sensitivity.

It was with 60 Vbeta and 13 Jbeta primers that the PCR ran. This table comes from immunoSEQ multiplex PCR, and its TCRdb copy is limited to in-frame clones, with some not included. The sample gives more than 100,000 clones, more than 60% of which show up once; roughly 2.5% is in the top ten. Trimming left V 4 bases short and J 6 bases short, with 13 bases between. This CDR3 comprises 13 residues. Per the germline V gene, CDR1 is SGHKS and CDR2 is YYEKEE (reference sequence). About this clone itself: What it binds is unknown.

Material: PBMCs. The TCR originated in a woman aged 40 to 55 in good health and CMV-seropositive. The chain joins TRBV5-5 to TRBJ1-2, with a tentative D call TRBD1 (5 bases). CDR3 sequence (DNA): TGTGCCAGCAGCCCCCGGGGGGTCAATGGCTACACCTTC. As protein: CASSPRGVNGYTF.